Following are 9 T cell receptor beta chains from one sample sequenced in a study of early T cells in non-severe SARS-CoV-2 infection. TCRdb used MiXCR to reprocess the 5' RACE reads, holding one entry per CDR3 protein. In the table there are approximately 77,000 distinct CDR3 sequences, around 12% of which are singletons. Source material: whole blood. These receptors were obtained from an adult who was a healthcare worker with PCR-confirmed SARS-CoV-2 infection or an uninfected control (not recorded which).

This clonotype has at least ten counts. CDR3 in amino acids: CASSLGGVNGNTIYF. The CDR3 coding sequence is TGTGCCAGCAGTTTAGGGGGGGTAAATGGAAACACCATATATTTT. The V gene is TRBV28, the J gene TRBJ1-3; maybe TRBD1 (5 bases). The length of the CDR3 is 15 residues. V shed 2 bases and J shed 3 bases, with 11 bases lying between them. The V gene's germline CDR1 is MDHEN and CDR2 SYDVKM.

This clonotype came up once. The rearrangement joins TRBV14 to TRBJ1-6; unclear D gene. Germline CDR1 is SGHDN and CDR2 is FVKESK. Trimming stripped 6 bases from V and 1 base from J, with 10 bases between. The CDR3 totals 15 residues. For the CDR3, the DNA is TGTGCCAGCAGTGGGCGGAGGTCCTATAATTCACCCCTCCACTTT. Translation: CASSGRRSYNSPLHF.

The chain has TRBV29-1 and TRBJ2-1; 8 bases match TRBD1. The CDR3 runs to 11 residues. Germline CDR1 SQVTM, CDR2 ANQGSEA. After removal of 6 bases from V and 9 bases from J, the junction contained 4 bases not matched to a gene. This CDR3 is CSVSTGVEQFF. The CDR3 DNA reads TGCAGCGTCTCGACAGGGGTTGAGCAGTTCTTC.

This clonotype occurred a few times. This CDR3 is CASSEPGQENEKLFF. The DNA of the CDR3 is TGTGCCAGCAGTGAACCGGGACAGGAGAATGAAAAACTGTTTTTT. The chain has TRBV6-1 and TRBJ1-4, with 8 bases matching TRBD1. Germline V gene lookup returns CDR1 MNHNS and CDR2 SASEGT. The CDR3 length is 15 residues. V dropped 2 bases and J dropped 5; count of bases not matched to a gene: 4.

The rearrangement uses TRBV3-1 and TRBJ2-7; D might be TRBD1 or TRBD2, each matching 5 bases. V lost 0 bases and J 9 bases, leaving 12 bases between the germline ends. The CDR3 loop spans 13 amino acids. The V gene's germline CDR1 is LGHDT and CDR2 YNNKEL (reference sequence). The CDR3 DNA follows: TGTGCCAGCAGCCAAGATCGGGACCGCGGGCAGTACTTC. This sequence encodes CASSQDRDRGQYF.

This clonotype was detected a few times. The chain is built from TRBV5-1 and TRBJ2-7, with 8 bases lining up with TRBD1. This CDR3 has 13 amino acids. Germline CDR1 reads SGHRS; CDR2 reads YFSETQ. The ends lost 4 bases at V and 6 bases at J; junction bases unmatched: 6. The DNA of the CDR3 is TGCGCCAGCAGCCCCGGACAGGGATTCGAGCAGTACTTC. This encodes CASSPGQGFEQYF. Full variable domain (missing parts from reference TRBV5-1 and TRBJ2-7): KAGVTQTPRYLIKTRGQQVTLSCSPISGHRSVSWYQQTPGQGLQFLFEYFSETQRNKGNFPGRFSGRQFSNSRSEMNVSTLELGDSALYLCASSPGQGFEQYFGPGTRLTVT.

The gene calls are TRBV20-1 and TRBJ2-7; 11 nucleotides agree with TRBD2. The V segment lost 0 bases and the J segment 0 bases; nucleotides outside the gene matches: 1. The CDR3 totals 15 residues. CDR1 is DFQATT, CDR2 SNEGSKA, per germline (reference sequence). In DNA, the CDR3 is TGCAGTGCTAGAGATACTAGCGGGAGCTCCTACGAGCAGTACTTC. Protein: CSARDTSGSSYEQYF.

The chain links TRBV14 to TRBJ2-2; 7 nucleotides line up with TRBD2. The germline V gene encodes CDR1 SGHDN and CDR2 FVKESK. The CDR3 is 15 residues long. V shed 1 base and J 9 bases; nucleotides not matched to a gene: 8. DNA of the CDR3: TGTGCCAGCAGCCAAGGGGCGGGAGTATCCCGGGAGCTGTTTTTT. It translates to CASSQGAGVSRELFF. The full variable domain, with the rest looked up from reference TRBV14 and TRBJ2-2, is EAGVTQFPSHSVIEKGQTVTLRCDPISGHDNLYWYRRVMGKEIKFLLHFVKESKQDESGMPNNRFLAERTGGTYSTLKVQPAELEDSGVYFCASSQGAGVSRELFFGEGSRLTVL.

This clonotype appeared a few times. This chain uses TRBV7-9 with TRBJ1-1, with D maybe TRBD1 (6 bases). This CDR3 comprises 15 residues. V lost 4 bases and J 0 bases, leaving 12 bases between the germline ends. CDR1 and CDR2 (germline): SEHNR, FQNEAQ (reference sequence). CDR3 DNA: TGTGCCAGCAGCTCTTACAGGGACTTGAACACTGAAGCTTTCTTT. This codes for CASSSYRDLNTEAFF.